The TCR beta chain described here comes from a study of early T cells in non-severe SARS-CoV-2 infection. Individual cDNA molecules received unique molecular identifiers. In TCRdb, the 5' RACE reads were re-called with MiXCR into one record per CDR3 protein. The sample contains about 73,000 distinct CDR3 sequences, roughly 15% of which appear only once. Overall study results and limits: CD4 and private specificities were missed by VDJdb matching, which favored anti-spike CD8 responses.

Trimming shortened V by 6 bases and J by 8 bases, and 1 base separated the two germline ends. The CDR3 has 8 amino acids. Germline V gives CDR1 SNHLY, CDR2 FYNNEI. A note on this clonotype: Its antigen is unidentified.

What was sequenced was whole blood. The J gene is TRBJ1-2, the V gene TRBV2; D remains ambiguous. The sequence derives from an adult who was a healthcare worker with PCR-confirmed SARS-CoV-2 infection or an uninfected control (not recorded which). In DNA, the CDR3 is TGTGCCAGCAGAGGCTACACCTTC. It specifies CASRGYTF.